This TCR beta chain comes out of a study of metastatic and nonmetastatic thyroid tumors. Many counts were recorded for this clone. The antigen is unknown. From the PCR reads, TCRdb re-called clones with MiXCR. The sample carries 20,000 to 25,000 clones, about 14% recorded once. Thyroid surgery took place with no prior treatment in any patient. Study-level results: A significant increase in TCR beta diversity was reportedly seen in malignant thyroid tumors relative to benign nodules, in blood and tumor.

CDR3 length: 15 residues. CDR1 is SNHLY, CDR2 FYNNEI, per germline. V was cut by 4 bases and J by 1 base, with 10 bases left in between. This chain uses TRBV2 with TRBJ2-2; D assignment may be TRBD1 or TRBD2 (5 bases each). The TCR originated in a female donor with papillary thyroid cancer or a benign thyroid nodule (not recorded which). Some clones in this sample may be carry-over from other donors' samples. Source material: tumor tissue. DNA of the CDR3: TGTGCCAGCAGTGGGACGGGGCAGAACACCGGGGAGCTGTTTTTT. Amino acids: CASSGTGQNTGELFF. The full variable domain, with the rest looked up from reference TRBV2 and TRBJ2-2, is EPEVTQTPSHQVTQMGQEVILRCVPISNHLYFYWYRQILGQKVEFLVSFYNNEISEKSEIFDDQFSVERPDGSNFTLKIRSTKLEDSAMYFCASSGTGQNTGELFFGEGSRLTVL.